This T cell receptor (beta chain) was found in a study of HIV-infected patients and healthy controls. The CDR3 extends over 16 amino acids. The V gene's germline CDR1 is DFQATT and CDR2 SNEGSKA (reference sequence). V lost 0 bases, J lost 2 bases, and 16 bases lay in between. Whole blood was used without fractionation, so all unsorted peripheral T cells were included. This clonotype qualifies as medium-sized. Reverse transcription used about 510 ng RNA and constant-region primers for alpha and beta. Alpha and beta chain libraries were made separately by chain-specific third strand synthesis with multiplexing indices. Each CDR3 protein gets one entry after TCRdb re-called the 5' RACE reads with MiXCR. The repertoire holds over 8,000 distinct CDR3 sequences, 8% seen once, with approximately 3.7% in the top ten.

Specimen: blood. This rearrangement joins TRBV20-1 to TRBJ1-1; TRBD1 might be the D (5 bases). This clonotype was sampled from an adult in good health. The CDR3 is CSARDSAGRGNTEAFF. CDR3 sequence (DNA): TGCAGTGCTAGAGATTCGGCAGGGAGAGGAAACACTGAAGCTTTCTTT.